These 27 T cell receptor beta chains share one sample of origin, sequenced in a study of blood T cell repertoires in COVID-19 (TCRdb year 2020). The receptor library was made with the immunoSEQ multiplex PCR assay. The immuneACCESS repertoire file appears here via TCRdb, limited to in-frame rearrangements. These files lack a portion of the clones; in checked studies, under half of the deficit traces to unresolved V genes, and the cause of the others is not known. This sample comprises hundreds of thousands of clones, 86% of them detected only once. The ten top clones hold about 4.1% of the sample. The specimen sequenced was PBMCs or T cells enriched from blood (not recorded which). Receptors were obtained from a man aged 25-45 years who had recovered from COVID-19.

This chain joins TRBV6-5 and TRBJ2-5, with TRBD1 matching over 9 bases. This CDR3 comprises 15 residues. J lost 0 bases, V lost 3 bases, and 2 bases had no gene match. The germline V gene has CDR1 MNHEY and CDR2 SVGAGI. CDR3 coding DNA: TGTGCCAGCAGTTATGGGACAGGGTACCAAGAGACCCAGTACTTC. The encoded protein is CASSYGTGYQETQYF.

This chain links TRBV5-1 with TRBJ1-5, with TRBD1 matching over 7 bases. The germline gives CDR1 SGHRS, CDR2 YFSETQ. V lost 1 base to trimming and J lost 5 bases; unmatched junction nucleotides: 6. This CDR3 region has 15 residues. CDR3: CASSLTGVVHQPQHF. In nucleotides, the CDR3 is TGCGCCAGCAGCTTGACAGGGGTGGTACATCAGCCCCAGCATTTT.

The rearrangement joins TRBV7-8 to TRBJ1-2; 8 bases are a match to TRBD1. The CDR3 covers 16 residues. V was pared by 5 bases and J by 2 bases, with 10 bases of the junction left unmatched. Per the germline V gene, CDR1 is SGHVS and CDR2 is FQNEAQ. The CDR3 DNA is TGTGCCAGCAGCCCCCCGGCTGGACAGGGAAACTATGGCTACACCTTC. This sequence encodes CASSPPAGQGNYGYTF.

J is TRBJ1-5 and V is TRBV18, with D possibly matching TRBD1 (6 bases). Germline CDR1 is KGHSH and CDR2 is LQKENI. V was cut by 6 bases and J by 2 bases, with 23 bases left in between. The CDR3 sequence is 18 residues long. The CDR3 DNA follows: TGTGCCAGCTCGCCCTGGCGGCCAGGGGAAAAAGGCAATCAGCCCCAGCATTTT. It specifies CASSPWRPGEKGNQPQHF.

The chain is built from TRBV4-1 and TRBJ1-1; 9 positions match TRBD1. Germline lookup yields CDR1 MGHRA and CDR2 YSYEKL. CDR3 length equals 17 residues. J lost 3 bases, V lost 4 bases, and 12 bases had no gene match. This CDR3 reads CASSPSGQGFLDTEAFF. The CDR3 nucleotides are TGCGCCAGCAGCCCCTCGGGACAGGGCTTTTTGGACACTGAAGCTTTCTTT.

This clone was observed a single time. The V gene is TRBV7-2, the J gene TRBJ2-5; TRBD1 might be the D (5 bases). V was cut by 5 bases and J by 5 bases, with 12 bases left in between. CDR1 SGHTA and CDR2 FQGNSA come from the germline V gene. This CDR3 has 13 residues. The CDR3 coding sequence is TGTGCCAGCAGCCTAGGACAATCGGAGACCCAGTACTTC. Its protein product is CASSLGQSETQYF.

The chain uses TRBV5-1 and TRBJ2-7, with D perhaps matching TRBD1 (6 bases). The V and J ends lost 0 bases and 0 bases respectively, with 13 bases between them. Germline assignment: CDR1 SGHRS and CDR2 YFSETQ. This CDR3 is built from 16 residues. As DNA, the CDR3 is TGCGCCAGCAGCTTGGCTCGGACAGTTACCTCCTACGAGCAGTACTTC. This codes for CASSLARTVTSYEQYF.

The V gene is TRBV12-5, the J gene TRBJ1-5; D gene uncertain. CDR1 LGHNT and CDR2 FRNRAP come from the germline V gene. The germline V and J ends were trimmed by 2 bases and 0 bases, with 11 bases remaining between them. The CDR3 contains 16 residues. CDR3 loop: CASGLPRVYSNQPQHF. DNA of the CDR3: TGTGCTAGTGGTTTGCCGCGGGTTTATAGCAATCAGCCCCAGCATTTT.

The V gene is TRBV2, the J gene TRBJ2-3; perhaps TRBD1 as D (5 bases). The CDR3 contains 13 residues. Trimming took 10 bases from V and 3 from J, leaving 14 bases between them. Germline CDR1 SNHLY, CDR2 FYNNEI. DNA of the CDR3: TGTGCCACCAACCCGAAGGGGACAGATACGCAGTATTTT. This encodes CATNPKGTDTQYF. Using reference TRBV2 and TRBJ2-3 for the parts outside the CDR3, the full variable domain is EPEVTQTPSHQVTQMGQEVILRCVPISNHLYFYWYRQILGQKVEFLVSFYNNEISEKSEIFDDQFSVERPDGSNFTLKIRSTKLEDSAMYFCATNPKGTDTQYFGPGTRLTVL.

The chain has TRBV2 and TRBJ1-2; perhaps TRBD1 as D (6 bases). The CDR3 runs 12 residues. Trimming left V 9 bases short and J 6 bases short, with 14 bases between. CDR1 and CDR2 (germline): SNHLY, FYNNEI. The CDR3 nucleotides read TGTGCCAGTCCTGAGGCAGGGGATGGCTACACCTTC. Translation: CASPEAGDGYTF.

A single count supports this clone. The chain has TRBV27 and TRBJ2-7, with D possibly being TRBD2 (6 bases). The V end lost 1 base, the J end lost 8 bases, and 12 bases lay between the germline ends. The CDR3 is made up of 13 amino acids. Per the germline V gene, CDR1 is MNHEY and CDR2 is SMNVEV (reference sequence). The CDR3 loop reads CASSLWGRFKQYF. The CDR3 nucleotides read TGTGCCAGCAGTTTATGGGGGAGGTTTAAGCAGTACTTC.

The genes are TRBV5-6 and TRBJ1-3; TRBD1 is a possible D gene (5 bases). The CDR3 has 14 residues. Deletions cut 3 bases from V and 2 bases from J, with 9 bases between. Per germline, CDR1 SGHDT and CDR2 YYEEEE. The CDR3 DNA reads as TGTGCCAGCAGCTCCAGGGTGGCTGGAAACACCATATATTTT. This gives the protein CASSSRVAGNTIYF.

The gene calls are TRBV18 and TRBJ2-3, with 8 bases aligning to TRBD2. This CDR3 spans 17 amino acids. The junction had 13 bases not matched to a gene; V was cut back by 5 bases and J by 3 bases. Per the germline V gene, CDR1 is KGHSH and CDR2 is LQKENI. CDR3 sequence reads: CASSTGGERIVTDTQYF. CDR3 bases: TGTGCCAGCTCAACCGGGGGGGAACGAATCGTAACAGATACGCAGTATTTT.

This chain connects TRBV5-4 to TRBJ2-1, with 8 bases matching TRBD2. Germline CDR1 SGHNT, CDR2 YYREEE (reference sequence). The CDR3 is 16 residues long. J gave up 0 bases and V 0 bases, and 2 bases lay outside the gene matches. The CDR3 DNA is TGTGCCAGCAGCTTGGCGGGGGGGGTCTCCTACAATGAGCAGTTCTTC. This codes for CASSLAGGVSYNEQFF.

The CDR3: CSARDVSGAFF. For the CDR3, the DNA is TGCAGTGCTAGAGATGTCAGCGGGGCTTTCTTT. J is TRBJ1-1 and V is TRBV20-1, with D unclear. In germline, CDR1 is DFQATT, CDR2 SNEGSKA (reference sequence). The germline V and J ends were trimmed by 0 bases and 11 bases, with 10 bases remaining between them. The CDR3 extends over 11 amino acids.

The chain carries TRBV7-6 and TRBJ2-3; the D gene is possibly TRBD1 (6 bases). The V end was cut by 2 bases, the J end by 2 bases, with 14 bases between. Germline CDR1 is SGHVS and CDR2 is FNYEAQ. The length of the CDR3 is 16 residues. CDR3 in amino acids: CASSLWGRDNTDTQYF. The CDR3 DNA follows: TGTGCCAGCAGCTTATGGGGTCGGGACAACACAGATACGCAGTATTTT.

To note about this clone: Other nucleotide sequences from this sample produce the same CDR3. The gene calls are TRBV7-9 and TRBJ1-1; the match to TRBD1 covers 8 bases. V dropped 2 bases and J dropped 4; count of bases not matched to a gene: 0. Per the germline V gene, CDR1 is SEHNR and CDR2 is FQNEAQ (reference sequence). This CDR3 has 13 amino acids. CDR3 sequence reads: CASSLTGGTEAFF. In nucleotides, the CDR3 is TGTGCCAGCAGCTTAACAGGGGGCACTGAAGCTTTCTTT.

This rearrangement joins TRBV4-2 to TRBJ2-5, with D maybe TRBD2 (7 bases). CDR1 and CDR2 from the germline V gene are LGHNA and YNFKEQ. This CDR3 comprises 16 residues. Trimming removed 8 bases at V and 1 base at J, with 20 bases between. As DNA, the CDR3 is TGTGCCAGCGCCGCTTCAAGGGGGGGAGGCCAAGAGACCCAGTACTTC. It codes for CASAASRGGGQETQYF.

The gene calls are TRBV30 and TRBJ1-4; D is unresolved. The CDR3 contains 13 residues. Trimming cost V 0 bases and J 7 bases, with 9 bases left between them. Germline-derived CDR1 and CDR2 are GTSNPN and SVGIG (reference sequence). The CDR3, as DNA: TGTGCCTGGAGTGTCGGGAGGCGTGAAAAACTGTTTTTT. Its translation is CAWSVGRREKLFF.

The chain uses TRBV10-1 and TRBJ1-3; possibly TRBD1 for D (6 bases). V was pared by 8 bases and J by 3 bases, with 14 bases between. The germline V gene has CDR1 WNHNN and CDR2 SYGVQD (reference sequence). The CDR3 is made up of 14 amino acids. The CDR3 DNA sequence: TGCGCCAGCCTCCGGGGGGGCTGTGGAAACACCATATATTTT. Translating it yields CASLRGGCGNTIYF.

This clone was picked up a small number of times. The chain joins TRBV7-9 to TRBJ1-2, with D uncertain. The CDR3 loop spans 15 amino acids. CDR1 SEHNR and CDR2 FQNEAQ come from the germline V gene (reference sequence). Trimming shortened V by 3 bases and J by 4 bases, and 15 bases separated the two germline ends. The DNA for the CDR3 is TGTGCCAGCAGCTTCGTGGAGGGAGCTGGCTATGGCTACACCTTC. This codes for CASSFVEGAGYGYTF.

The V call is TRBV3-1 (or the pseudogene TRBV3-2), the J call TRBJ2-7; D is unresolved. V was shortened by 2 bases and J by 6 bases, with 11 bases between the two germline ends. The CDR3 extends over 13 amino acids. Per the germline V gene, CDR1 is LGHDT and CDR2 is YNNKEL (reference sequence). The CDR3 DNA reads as TGTGCCAGCAGCCAACGATCAATCGGCGAGCAGTACTTC. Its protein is CASSQRSIGEQYF.

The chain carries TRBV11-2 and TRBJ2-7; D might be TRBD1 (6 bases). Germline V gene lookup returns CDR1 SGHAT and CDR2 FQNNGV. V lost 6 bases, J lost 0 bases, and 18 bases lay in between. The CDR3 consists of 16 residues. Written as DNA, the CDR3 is TGTGCCAGCAGGCCCGGGTTCCAGGGGTACTCCTACGAGCAGTACTTC. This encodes CASRPGFQGYSYEQYF.

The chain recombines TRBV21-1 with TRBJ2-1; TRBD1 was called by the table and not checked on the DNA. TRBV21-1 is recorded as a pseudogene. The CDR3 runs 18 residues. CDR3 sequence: CASSKKVGGDRVDNEQFF. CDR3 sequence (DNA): TGTGCCAGCAGTAAAAAAGTGGGGGGGGACAGGGTTGACAATGAGCAGTTCTTC.

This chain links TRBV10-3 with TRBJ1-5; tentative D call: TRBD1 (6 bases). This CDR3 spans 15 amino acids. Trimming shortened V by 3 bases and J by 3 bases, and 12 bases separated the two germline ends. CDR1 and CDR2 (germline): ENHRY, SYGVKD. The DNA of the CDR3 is TGTGCCATCAGTGATATGGACAGCCCCAATCAGCCCCAGCATTTT. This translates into CAISDMDSPNQPQHF.

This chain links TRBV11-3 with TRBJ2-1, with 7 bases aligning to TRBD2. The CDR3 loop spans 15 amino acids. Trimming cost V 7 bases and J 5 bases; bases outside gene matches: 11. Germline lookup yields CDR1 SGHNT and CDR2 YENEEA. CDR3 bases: TGTGCCAGCAACCCCGGGACTAAACAAAACAATGAGCAGTTCTTC. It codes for CASNPGTKQNNEQFF.

This CDR3 reads CASSESGTKNEKLFF. The CDR3 DNA follows: TGTGCCAGCAGTGAATCCGGGACAAAGAATGAAAAACTGTTTTTT. This chain joins TRBV2 and TRBJ1-4; TRBD1 might be the D (6 bases). Germline V CDR1 and CDR2: SNHLY, FYNNEI. V was pared by 2 bases and J by 5 bases, with 12 bases between. The CDR3 extends over 15 amino acids.